This TCR beta chain was sequenced for a study of blood T cell repertoires in COVID-19. Study information: Collection of acute and convalescent COVID-19 samples took place in the United States, Italy and Spain. PBMCs, B-cell-depleted T cells, or T cells were the source of the cDNA or gDNA that made up the material.

Original processing methods: Cell counts per sample came from amplifying reference gene primers. Measured with immunoSEQ multiplex PCR; TCRdb has only the in-frame clones, and not every one. V and J calls and clone size come straight from that table; D and trimming were deduced from the DNA. The sample holds some 200,000 clones, around nine tenths seen once. This CDR3 contains 16 residues. Germline CDR1 SGDLS, CDR2 YYNGEE. V lost 3 bases and J lost 2; bases outside the gene matches: 3. Sample: peripheral blood. This TCR was recovered from a woman between 40 and 50 years old with acute or convalescent COVID-19. The chain is built from TRBV9 and TRBJ2-2; 11 bases match TRBD2. For the CDR3, the DNA is TGTGCCAGCAGCGCTAGCGGGGGGCTCAACACCGGGGAGCTGTTTTTT. Protein product: CASSASGGLNTGELFF.